This TCR beta chain was recovered during a study of shared clonotypes between healthy human individuals. The overall study: Every donor yielded three CD4 naive, three CD4 memory, two CD8 naive and one CD8 memory plate.

Of note for this clone: Its antigen is unknown.

Genomic DNA (from each subset) was split evenly across several immunoSEQ plates. Here immunoSEQ multiplex PCR was the method, and the copy in TCRdb shows in-frame clones only, minus some. The table lists about 960,000 clones, around 80% of them singletons. Study-level points and caveats: Generally, naive subsets (rather than memory subsets) showed larger estimated richness. Clonotypes not shared had lower generation probabilities than those common to all four donors.

Sequencing was done on a sample of memory CD4+ T cells sorted from blood. The subset: CD45RA-negative fraction. The sequence came from a man between 18 and 35 years old in good health.

CDR3 nucleotides: TGTGCCAGCAGTTTGACTCACCCCGCCCCTCAGCAGTACTTC. Translated, it gives CASSLTHPAPQQYF. The J gene is TRBJ2-7, the V gene TRBV28; no reliable D call. CDR3 length equals 14 residues. CDR1 MDHEN and CDR2 SYDVKM come from the germline V gene. V lost 3 bases and J 8 bases, leaving 17 bases between the germline ends. The full variable domain, completed using reference TRBV28 and TRBJ2-7, is DVKVTQSSRYLVKRTGEKVFLECVQDMDHENMFWYRQDPGLGLRLIYFSYDVKMKEKGDIPEGYSVSREKKERFSLILESASTNQTSMYLCASSLTHPAPQQYFGPGTRLTVT.